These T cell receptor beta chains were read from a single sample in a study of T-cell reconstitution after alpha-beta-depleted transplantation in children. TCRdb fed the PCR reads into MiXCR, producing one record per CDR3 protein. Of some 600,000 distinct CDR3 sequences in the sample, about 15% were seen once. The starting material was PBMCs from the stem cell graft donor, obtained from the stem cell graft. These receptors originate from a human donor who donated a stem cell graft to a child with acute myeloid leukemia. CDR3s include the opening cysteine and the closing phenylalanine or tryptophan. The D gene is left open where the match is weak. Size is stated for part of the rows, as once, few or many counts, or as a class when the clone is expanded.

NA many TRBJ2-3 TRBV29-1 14 TGCAGCGTTGGGTTTGGTAGGAGCACAGATACGCAGTATTTT CSVGFGRSTDTQYF
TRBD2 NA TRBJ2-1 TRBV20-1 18 TGCAGTGCTAGAGAGCGGCTAGCGGGGGGGGGGTCCTACAATGAGCAGTTCTTC CSARERLAGGGSYNEQFF
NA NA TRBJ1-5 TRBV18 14 TGTGCCAGCTCACCTCTCGGAGTCGGCCGGCCCCAGCATTTT CASSPLGVGRPQHF
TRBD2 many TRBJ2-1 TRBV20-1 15 TGCAGTGCCCCCTGGGGGGAGGGGCCCTACAATGAGCAGTTCTTC CSAPWGEGPYNEQFF
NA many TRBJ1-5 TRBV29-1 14 TGCAGCGTTGCGGACCCGGGCAGCAATCAGCCCCAGCATTTT CSVADPGSNQPQHF
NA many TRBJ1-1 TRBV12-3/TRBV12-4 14 TGTGCCAGCAGTTTGGTCGGGATGGGGACGGGAGCTTTCTTT CASSLVGMGTGAFF
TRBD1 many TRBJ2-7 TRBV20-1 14 TGCAGTGCTTCCCCGGGACAGGGGACGTACGAGCAGTACTTC CSASPGQGTYEQYF
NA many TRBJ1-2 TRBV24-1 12 TGTGCCACCAGTGACCGACAGGCGATGTACACCTTC CATSDRQAMYTF
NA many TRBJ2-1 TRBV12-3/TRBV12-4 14 TGTGCCAGCAGGAGGGGTGTTAGCTACAATGAGCAGTTCTTC CASRRGVSYNEQFF
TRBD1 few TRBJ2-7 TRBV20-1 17 TGCAGTGCTAGATTTTTGGGGGACAGTCCCCCCCCCGGCGAGCAGTACTTC CSARFLGDSPPPGEQYF
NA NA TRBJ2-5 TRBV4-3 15 TGCGCCAGCAGCCAAGGGGCCCCTCCTGCAGAGACCCAGTACTTC CASSQGAPPAETQYF
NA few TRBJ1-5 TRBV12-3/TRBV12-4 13 TGTGCCAGCACGGACAATCCGGCACAGCCCCAGCATTTT CASTDNPAQPQHF